This record covers a single T cell receptor (beta chain). This clone occurred a few times. The specificity of this receptor is unknown. No much larger clone exists at a distance of one base, and base qualities are not known. Library prep was done by the immunoSEQ multiplex PCR assay. A mixture of 60 forward primers for TCR Vbeta segments and 13 reverse primers for TCR Jbeta segments was used in the multiplex PCR. Amplification of the CDR3 region of rearranged TCR beta genes was performed with a multiplex PCR assay on genomic DNA. On the Illumina HiSeq System, the amplified TCR beta libraries were sequenced as 87-base-pair reads. The paper's data handling went like this. A later analysis tallied some 79 million unique TCR beta chains across the 650 to 750 repertoires, and around 10 million of those chains were shared by two or more donors. Raw reads were error-corrected and collapsed into unique sequences by a nearest-neighbor algorithm in which closely related sequences were merged to remove PCR and sequencing errors. Alignment of CDR3 sequences to IMGT reference sequences was used to assign V, D and J gene segments. For a sequence to be retained, at least a six-nucleotide match to both a V gene segment and a J gene segment was required. A rearrangement counted as productive if the CDR3 had no stop codons and remained in frame with V and J, and every other rearrangement counted as non-productive. Following IMGT convention, CDR3 was defined as the stretch from the second conserved V-encoded cysteine up to the conserved J-encoded phenylalanine. The earlier analysis of 500 to 650 of the donors excluded any sequence lacking an unambiguous match to a single V gene segment. An earlier analysis of around 600 of the donors classified V segments as functional when productive rearrangements were above 56.7% and as segregating when the standard deviation between donors was above 5%. To diagnose cytomegalovirus status from the catalog of TCR beta chain sequences, a statistical classification framework was built. V and J gene assignment, in a later analysis, came from comparing TCR nucleotide sequences with IMGT/GENE-DB human TR gene sequences. In a later analysis, CDR3 sequences and most-parsimonious VDJ recombination scenarios were assigned using the TCRdist pipeline. In a later analysis, every TCR beta chain was defined by the combination of its CDR3 amino acid sequence and its V-gene family, and reads without a unique V-gene family were dropped. In a later analysis, 500 to 700 highly shared, low-generation-probability nucleotide sequences were removed to address suspected cross-contamination and a sequencing artifact. In a later analysis, a clonal expansion index for each public chain was calculated from normalized within-repertoire ranks of inferred template counts. In a later analysis, generation probabilities were computed using a VDJ recombination model fitted to out-of-frame rearrangements, and the results were checked against IGoR. A later analysis scored TCR-TCR, TCR-HLA and TCR-CMV co-occurrence with hypergeometric tests, applying a repertoire-size bias correction to TCR pairs. To estimate false discovery rates, a later analysis permuted the HLA or CMV assignments 20 times. In a later analysis, co-occurring TCRs were grouped with DBSCAN, and TCRdist sequence similarity was added when clustering was performed within HLA-allele-positive subsets. Co-occurrence clustering excluded repertoires with fewer than 30,000 or more than 120,000 public chains, plus five with anomalous nucleotide sharing. TCRdb's version of the immuneACCESS table is confined to in-frame rearrangements and falls short of the full clone set. An unresolved V gene accounts for under half of the shortfall where checked; the remainder is of unknown origin. From that table come the V and J calls and clone size; the DNA was used to work out D and trimming. The sample records approximately 140,000 clones, 78% of which are singletons. Together, the top ten hold 2.8% of the sample.

The CDR3, from cysteine to phenylalanine, totals 14 residues. Only the CDR3 DNA is retained, 42 bases long and in frame from the first base. CDR1 SGHRS and CDR2 YFSETQ are derived from the germline V gene. Clipping removes 7 bases from V and 2 bases from J, with 8 as the unmatched junction base count. The data were obtained in a study of cytomegalovirus exposure and HLA in healthy donors (dated by TCRdb to 2016 to 2017). Broadly, across the study: In an earlier analysis of approximately 640 of the donors, 276 Gb of sequence data and 90 million to 120 million unique TCR beta sequences from 150 million to 200 million T cells were reported. Roughly 300 gigabases of sequencing data and around 80 million unique TCR sequences made up an early release that covered roughly 670 HLA-typed donors. Of the 350 to 400 genotyped donors, around 81% fell in the genetic ancestry cluster associated with self-reported Caucasian donors. The study aimed to test whether signatures of past pathogen exposure could be identified by cataloging public T cell receptors. The study profiled the T cell repertoires of around 700 subjects by immunosequencing and related them to cytomegalovirus serostatus. Along with the roughly 670-subject first cohort, a separate validation cohort of over 90 different subjects was used. To predict cytomegalovirus infection status, the study brought together high-throughput TCR immunosequencing, statistical association of individual TCRs with disease status, and machine learning. A later analysis re-analyzed previously published TCR beta repertoires from approximately 700 donors and added high-resolution HLA genotyping to study TCR occurrence patterns. Rather than using new phenotypic data, the later analysis identified candidate immune exposures from TCR beta sequences and from how often those sequences occurred across donors. To decide whether each TCR beta V gene segment behaved as functional or pseudogenic, an earlier analysis of some 600 of the donors relied on high-throughput TCR beta sequencing. Alongside the repertoire data, information on donor age, sex, ethnicity and CMV serostatus was compiled. In a later genetic analysis, genome-wide SNP genotypes for about 65% of the 666 donors were used, and that subset was treated as a discovery cohort. Every discovery cohort repertoire had been produced on one sequencing platform. Both class I and class II loci were covered by HLA typing, at four-digit resolution. Typing coverage differed by locus: A, B, C, DRB1 and DQB1 were typed in roughly 620-640 donors, DQA1 in about 500, DPA1 in some 610, and DPB1 in around 440. Roughly five DR-DQ haplotypes were handled as single units for association and clustering, since linkage in the cohort was strong. Among about 400 genotyped donors of the cohort, an average of about 240,000 unique TCR beta nucleotide sequences was sequenced per donor, of which 15% to 20% were non-productive. General study outcomes and caveats: A further reported finding was that TCR beta sequences accurately predicted the HLA-A and HLA-B alleles for most subjects in the first cohort. The presence/absence analyses assumed that sequencing depth was roughly uniform across donors, and that assumption may not be true. In a later analysis, several top co-occurrence clusters were reported to appear linked to parvovirus B19, influenza, CMV and Epstein-Barr virus. In a later genetic analysis, fewer N-insertions in productive TCRs were reported among donors in an Asian-associated ancestry cluster than the roughly 700-donor mean. In a later analysis, most CMV-associated TCR beta chains were found to appear HLA-restricted, with HLA associations seemingly driven largely by CMV exposure. Correlated functional status among segregating V segments might be attributable to linkage disequilibrium, but an unknown experimental factor could not be ruled out. The authors suggested that the approach could potentially be extended to other disease states and immunological phenotypes. CMV serostatus was the only immune exposure information available for the cohort. In the study, around 150 TCR beta chains were listed as associated with cytomegalovirus. In a later analysis, HLA-associated TCR beta chains were found to be more clonally expanded and to have lower generation probabilities than equally common non-associated chains. Because the 87-base-pair reads could not distinguish some IMGT-functional V segments, including TRBV6-2 and TRBV6-3, those segments were excluded. Broadly in line with IMGT annotations, most TCR beta V segments showed up in productive rearrangements about 90% or about 30% of the time in an earlier analysis of a few hundred of the donors. According to a later analysis, TCR association rates differed among HLA loci, with DRB1 alleles showing the most associated TCRs and HLA-C alleles showing the fewest. In this cohort, only TCR beta chains were sequenced, and detectable features were limited by the absence of alpha or paired-chain data. Specific HLA alleles were associated with 15,000 to 20,000 TCR beta sequences at a false discovery rate of 0.05 in a later analysis. Cytomegalovirus status was reported to be diagnosed by the classifier with high specificity and sensitivity in both the original and validation cohorts. When HLA alleles, especially DR and DQ, strongly co-occurred, TCR associations were difficult to assign to individual alleles. A cluster of highly shared sequence variants was judged likely to represent a technical artifact of the sequencing pipeline. Three of the identified cytomegalovirus-associated TCR beta chains were confirmed in vitro to be specific for cytomegalovirus antigens. Because counts were too low, under 20 rarely observed V segments, including chromosome 9 orphons, were left out of the earlier analysis of 587 of the donors. HLA typing was unavailable for some donors at each locus, so association tests used only the typed subset. V-gene and J-gene trimming of TCR beta chains was associated with a missense DCLRE1C variant in a later genetic analysis, and the association was replicated in an independent cohort. Across donors, most TCR sequences were observed very rarely, whereas some public TCRs were present in many individuals.

The cohort comprised several hundred healthy bone marrow donors. All cohort members were sampled while nominally healthy, although unrecorded immune exposures were likely present. The donor was CMV seronegative and belonged to the group of around 350 seronegative cohort members. A peripheral blood sample was collected from each donor, and TCR beta sequencing was performed on peripheral blood mononuclear cells. Genomic DNA was extracted from the blood cell samples with the Qiagen DNeasy Blood Extraction Kit. Input material: PBMCs. This sequence originates from a male donor in good health and CMV-seronegative. The chain joins TRBV5-1 to TRBJ2-7; TRBD1 lines up with 8 middle nucleotides. The nucleotides are TGCGCCAGCGGACTGGACAGGGTGCCCTACGAGCAGTACTTC. Its product reads: CASGLDRVPYEQYF.